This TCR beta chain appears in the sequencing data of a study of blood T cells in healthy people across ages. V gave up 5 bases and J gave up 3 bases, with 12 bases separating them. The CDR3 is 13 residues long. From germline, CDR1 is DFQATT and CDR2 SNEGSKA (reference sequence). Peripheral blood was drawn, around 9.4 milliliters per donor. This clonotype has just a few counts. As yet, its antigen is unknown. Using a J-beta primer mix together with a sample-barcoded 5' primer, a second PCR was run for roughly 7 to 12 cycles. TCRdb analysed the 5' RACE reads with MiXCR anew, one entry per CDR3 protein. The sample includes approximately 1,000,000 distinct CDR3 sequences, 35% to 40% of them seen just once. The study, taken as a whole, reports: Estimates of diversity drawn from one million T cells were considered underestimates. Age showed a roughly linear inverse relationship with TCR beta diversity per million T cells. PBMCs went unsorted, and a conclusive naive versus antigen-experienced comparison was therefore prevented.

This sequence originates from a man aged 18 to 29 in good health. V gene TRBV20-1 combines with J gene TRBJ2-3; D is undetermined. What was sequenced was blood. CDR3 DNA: TGCAGTGCTTTCGCGGTAAGGACAGATACGCAGTATTTT. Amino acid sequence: CSAFAVRTDTQYF.